This T cell receptor (beta chain) was sequenced in a study of shared clonotypes between healthy human individuals. In the study overall: CD4 naive and memory got three plates each, CD8 naive two, CD8 memory one.

TCRdb's table, derived via immunoSEQ multiplex PCR, lists solely in-frame clones and lacks some. The sample has roughly 2.2 million clones, roughly 92% seen once. The V gene's germline CDR1 is SGHRS and CDR2 YFSETQ. The CDR3 is made up of 15 amino acids. The V gene lost 0 bases and the J gene lost 4 bases, with 11 bases spanning the gap. This clonotype originated in a man aged 18 to 29 in good health. Some clones in this sample may be carry-over from other donors' samples. Material: naive CD4+ T cells from PBMCs. Subset here: CD45RA+ positively selected. The chain combines TRBV5-1 with TRBJ2-1, with D unclear. CDR3 DNA sequence: TGCGCCAGCAGCTTGGGGCTAGTACAATACAATGAGCAGTTCTTC. Its translation is CASSLGLVQYNEQFF.